This TCR beta chain was profiled in a study of response to subunit inactivated influenza vaccine. Study-wide findings and caveats: It was suggested by the authors that few new T cells are recruited by each seasonal influenza vaccination.

The CDR3 length is 16 residues. CDR1 and CDR2 (germline): MRHNA, SNTAGT. J gave up 2 bases and V 0 bases, and 3 bases lay outside the gene matches. One entry per CDR3 protein results from TCRdb running MiXCR on the RT-PCR reads. This table has almost 250,000 distinct CDR3 sequences, 9% to 15% appearing once. Concerning this clonotype itself: Its antigen is not known.

The TCR comes from a man aged 50 or older who received an inactivated influenza vaccine. This specimen was non-naive T cells sorted from PBMCs, taken 14 to 15 days before vaccination. This rearrangement joins TRBV6-4 to TRBJ2-3; 9 positions agree with TRBD2. CDR3 region: CASSDSTSGHTDTQYF. CDR3 DNA: TGTGCCAGCAGTGACTCGACTAGCGGACACACAGATACGCAGTATTTT.